A selection of T cell receptor beta chains follows, all from one sample in a study of T cell responses to AZD1222 COVID-19 vaccine. Here immunoSEQ multiplex PCR was the method, and the copy in TCRdb shows in-frame clones only, minus some. The sample yields about 97,000 clones, roughly 86% seen once. This specimen consisted of peripheral blood, obtained on day 0 of AZD1222 vaccination. Receptors were obtained from an adult in good health. The CDR3 runs from the conserved cysteine through the conserved F or W.

v_call: TRBV28; j_call: TRBJ2-5; cdr3_aa: CASSTRAGGDQETQYF
v_call: TRBV6-5; j_call: TRBJ2-3; cdr3_aa: CASSYLQGSTDTQYF
v_call: TRBV28; j_call: TRBJ1-5; cdr3_aa: CASGRGNQPQHF
v_call: TRBV7-2; j_call: TRBJ2-7; cdr3_aa: CASSQIQFGGRAAYEQYF
v_call: TRBV3-1/TRBV3-2; j_call: TRBJ2-2; cdr3_aa: CASGVAGATGELFF
v_call: TRBV28; j_call: TRBJ1-2; cdr3_aa: CASSPGGPAFGYTF
v_call: TRBV14; j_call: TRBJ1-2; cdr3_aa: CASSLSRRYGYTF
v_call: TRBV27; j_call: TRBJ2-3; cdr3_aa: CATRTTSTDTQYF
v_call: TRBV27; j_call: TRBJ1-4; cdr3_aa: CASGRERGKLFF
v_call: TRBV24-1; j_call: TRBJ2-1; cdr3_aa: CATSARLAGVNWNEQFF
v_call: TRBV2; j_call: TRBJ2-1; cdr3_aa: CASSEAPAIGEQFF
v_call: TRBV11-2; j_call: TRBJ1-1; cdr3_aa: CASSTFKGRMNTEAFF
v_call: TRBV19; j_call: TRBJ1-3; cdr3_aa: CASTVTGVTLSGNTIYF
v_call: TRBV3-1/TRBV3-2; j_call: TRBJ1-1; cdr3_aa: CASSQRGTGKTEAFF
v_call: TRBV24-1; j_call: TRBJ2-2; cdr3_aa: CATIYPVWNTGELFF
v_call: TRBV7-2; j_call: TRBJ2-3; cdr3_aa: CASSLRGVGTDTQYF
v_call: TRBV28; j_call: TRBJ1-5; cdr3_aa: CASSSYQPQHF